The rows below give T cell receptor beta chains drawn from one sample of a study of response to subunit inactivated influenza vaccine. Each CDR3 protein gets one entry after TCRdb re-called the RT-PCR reads with MiXCR. The data contain over 450,000 distinct CDR3 sequences, approximately 12% of them singletons. The source was PBMCs from blood, collected about 40 days after vaccination. The receptor set was obtained from a man aged 45 to 65 who received an inactivated influenza vaccine. Each CDR3 is given with its conserved first and last residue. A D gene is named only where the DNA matches it firmly.

D gene	V gene	J gene	CDR3 protein
TRBD1	TRBV6-5	TRBJ1-1	CASSRTGGLAFF
TRBD2	TRBV4-3	TRBJ2-1	CASSPREGNYNEQFF
-	TRBV5-1	TRBJ2-2	CASSLMAPDTGELFF
TRBD1	TRBV13	TRBJ1-3	CASSFPAGTGSSGNTIYF
-	TRBV9	TRBJ2-3	CASRGRLTDTQYF
-	TRBV14	TRBJ2-3	CASSQADNTDTQYF
-	TRBV7-9	TRBJ2-3	CASSLWRDDTDTQYF
TRBD1	TRBV4-3	TRBJ1-4	CASSYGTGRSTNEKLFF
-	TRBV18	TRBJ2-1	CASSYDRSSYNEQFF
-	TRBV5-6	TRBJ1-4	CASSLAGHLEKLFF
TRBD2	TRBV12-3/TRBV12-4	TRBJ2-5	CASSLGWGGTSQETQYF
TRBD2	TRBV14	TRBJ2-1	CASSFTGTSVFF
TRBD1	TRBV11-1	TRBJ2-7	CASSSGIQGVYEQYF
TRBD2	TRBV25-1	TRBJ2-2	CASSAWGGMNTGELFF
-	TRBV3-1	TRBJ2-2	CASSPRTFTGELFF
-	TRBV10-3	TRBJ2-1	CATSQGGNLYNEQFF
-	TRBV10-3	TRBJ2-1	CAISEQTTNEQFF
-	TRBV12-3/TRBV12-4	TRBJ1-5	CASSFGGGGNQPQHF
TRBD1	TRBV27	TRBJ2-5	CASSLGQGRTQYF
TRBD1	TRBV11-2	TRBJ2-7	CASSSRRNRDRESRSYEQYF
-	TRBV14	TRBJ2-2	CASSQELAYTGELFF
-	TRBV7-2	TRBJ1-5	CASSWGNRDSNQPQHF
TRBD1	TRBV6-1	TRBJ1-2	CASSKGRDRANYGYTF
TRBD2	TRBV27	TRBJ2-5	CASSYLAGAIETQYF
-	TRBV20-1	TRBJ2-3	CSARPLNTDTQYF